Each of the 26 T cell receptor beta chains below was sequenced from the same sample in a study of cytomegalovirus exposure and HLA in healthy donors. Use of 60 Vbeta and 13 Jbeta primers characterized the PCR. Only in-frame clones appear in the TCRdb table, and some are missing; sequencing was by immunoSEQ multiplex PCR. This table has 150,000 to 180,000 clones, roughly 75% appearing once. The sequenced sample was PBMCs. The receptors derive from a man aged 18 to 29 in good health and CMV-seronegative.

This clone appeared a few times. The genes are TRBV6-5 and TRBJ2-3, with D perhaps TRBD2 (6 bases). CDR1 is MNHEY, CDR2 SVGAGI, per germline. This CDR3 is 14 amino acids long. V lost 8 bases, J lost 4 bases, and 16 bases lay in between. CDR3 bases: TGTGCCAGCCGCGAGCCGGGGGTGTCAGATACGCAGTATTTT. Its translation is CASREPGVSDTQYF.

Details on this clone: The junction shows a germline mismatch at one end, possibly a read error. V and J are TRBV7-9 and TRBJ2-5; 7 bases fit TRBD2. The CDR3 length is 16 residues. Germline CDR1 reads SEHNR; CDR2 reads FQNEAQ (reference sequence). In nucleotides, the CDR3 is TGTTCCAGCAGCTCATGGGGGGGAGGCCCGCAAGAGACCCAGTACTTC. Protein product: CSSSSWGGGPQETQYF.

The chain joins TRBV10-3 to TRBJ2-7, with 11 bases fitting TRBD2. Trimming took 11 bases from V and 6 from J; bases not matched to a gene: 15. Germline assignment: CDR1 ENHRY and CDR2 SYGVKD. CDR3 length equals 15 residues. In nucleotides, the CDR3 is TGTGCCGTTTCTTCCCTAGCGGGGGGCCGGGGCGAGCAGTACTTC. Translation gives CAVSSLAGGRGEQYF.

The rearrangement uses TRBV6-4 and TRBJ2-3; D unclear. Trimming shortened V by 6 bases and J by 0 bases, and 16 bases separated the two germline ends. The CDR3 totals 16 residues. Germline V gene sequence: CDR1 MRHNA, CDR2 SNTAGT. The CDR3 DNA follows: TGTGCCAGCAGCGAAACCCCCGGGTCTAGCACAGATACGCAGTATTTT. It specifies CASSETPGSSTDTQYF.

This chain uses TRBV29-1 with TRBJ2-7; 12 bases agree with TRBD2. The CDR3 is made up of 16 amino acids. CDR1 and CDR2 from the germline V gene are SQVTM and ANQGSEA. Losses at the gene ends were 2 bases for V and 7 bases for J; bases not matched to a gene: 12. The CDR3 DNA is TGCAGCGTTGAACCGTTGACTAGCGGGAGAGGAGGGGAGCAGTACTTC. Translated, it gives CSVEPLTSGRGGEQYF.

This clone was found once. One end of the junction does not line up with germline, which may come from a read error. The chain recombines TRBV5-1 with TRBJ1-2; TRBD1 agrees at 7 bases. The CDR3 is 16 amino acids. The germline V gene encodes CDR1 SGHRS and CDR2 YFSETQ. CDR3 in amino acids: CAGSSTEDRSVPGYTF. The CDR3 DNA is TGCGCCGGCAGCTCAACGGAGGACAGGTCCGTCCCTGGCTACACCTTC.

Concerning this clone: At one of its ends the junction is not consistent with the germline gene, which may arise from a read error. The CDR3 region is CASSLDRGSGQTQYF. Written as DNA, the CDR3 is TGTGCCAGTAGTCTAGACAGGGGTTCTGGGCAGACCCAGTACTTC. The V gene is TRBV19, the J gene TRBJ2-5, with 8 bases matching TRBD1. Germline CDR1 and CDR2: LNHDA and SQIVND (reference sequence). The length of the CDR3 is 15 residues.

Of note for this clone: A read error may account for a junction end that differs from germline. The sample contains more than one DNA sequence encoding this CDR3. This chain connects TRBV6-6 to TRBJ2-7; a possible D gene is TRBD2 (6 bases). The CDR3 is made up of 16 amino acids. CDR1 is MNHNY, CDR2 SVGAGI, per germline (reference sequence). The CDR3 DNA follows: TGTGCCAGCGACCGTGTAGCTGGCGGGGCCTCCCACGAGCAGTACTTC. Its translation is CASDRVAGGASHEQYF.

The chain joins TRBV6-5 to TRBJ1-6; 7 bases fit TRBD1. The CDR3 spans 12 residues. The germline V gene has CDR1 MNHEY and CDR2 SVGAGI. Trimming took 6 bases from V and 14 from J; bases not matched to a gene: 7. CDR3 residues: CASSLRGTSLHF. DNA of the CDR3: TGTGCCAGCAGCCTCAGGGGGACATCCCTCCACTTT.

This chain's CDR3 is CASSLSPDSREQYF. The CDR3 DNA reads as TGTGCCAGCAGCTTATCCCCCGACAGTCGCGAGCAGTACTTC. The genes are TRBV7-7 and TRBJ2-7; D might be TRBD1 (5 bases). The CDR3 covers 14 residues. Per germline, CDR1 SSHAT and CDR2 FNYEAQ (reference sequence). Trimming shortened V by 2 bases and J by 6 bases, and 14 bases separated the two germline ends.

The chain couples TRBV6-5 to TRBJ1-2, with 8 bases lining up with TRBD1. The trim removed 2 bases at V and 8 bases at J, leaving 10 bases unmatched. Per the germline V gene, CDR1 is MNHEY and CDR2 is SVGAGI. The CDR3 has 15 amino acids. The CDR3 loop is CASSYRMDRAEGYTF. Written as DNA, the CDR3 is TGTGCCAGCAGTTACCGCATGGACAGGGCTGAGGGCTACACCTTC.

This chain connects TRBV28 to TRBJ2-6; D is unresolved. Germline V CDR1 and CDR2: MDHEN, SYDVKM. Trimming took off 5 bases at V and 1 base at J, with 15 bases between the two ends. The CDR3 totals 17 residues. Here the CDR3 reads CASSTLEILSGANVLTF. Written as DNA, the CDR3 is TGTGCCAGCAGTACCCTTGAGATTTTATCTGGGGCCAACGTCCTGACTTTC.

This clone was counted a single time. The chain couples TRBV2 to TRBJ1-5; weak D call: TRBD1 (5 bases). Trimming took 6 bases from V and 5 from J, leaving 20 bases between them. CDR3 size: 16 residues. Germline CDR1 and CDR2: SNHLY and FYNNEI. Written as DNA, the CDR3 is TGTGCCAGCAGGGGGCATACGGGCCCCGGGCATCAGCCCCAGCATTTT. Its translation is CASRGHTGPGHQPQHF.

Comments on this clone: Germline is not matched at one junction end, which may reflect a read error. The chain links TRBV7-9 to TRBJ2-7; D might be TRBD2 (6 bases). This CDR3 is built from 15 residues. CDR1 SEHNR and CDR2 FQNEAQ come from the germline V gene (reference sequence). CDR3 amino acids: CSSSHSGGSSYEQYF. The CDR3 nucleotides are TGTTCCAGCAGCCATAGCGGTGGGAGCTCCTACGAGCAGTACTTC.

The V gene is TRBV19, the J gene TRBJ1-5; TRBD1 agrees at 7 bases. The CDR3 is 14 residues long. J lost 3 bases, V lost 6 bases, and 5 bases had no gene match. Germline CDR1 and CDR2: LNHDA and SQIVND (reference sequence). CDR3 loop: CASRPDRVNQPQHF. CDR3 DNA sequence: TGTGCCAGTAGGCCCGACAGGGTCAATCAGCCCCAGCATTTT. The full variable domain, rest sourced from reference TRBV19 and TRBJ1-5, is DGGITQSPKYLFRKEGQNVTLSCEQNLNHDAMYWYRQDPGQGLRLIYYSQIVNDFQKGDIAEGYSVSREKKESFPLTVTSAQKNPTAFYLCASRPDRVNQPQHFGDGTRLSIL.

The chain has TRBV27 and TRBJ1-1; the match to TRBD1 covers 10 bases. V trimming: 5 bases; J trimming: 1 base; junction bases outside the gene matches: 4. The CDR3 is 15 residues long. Germline V CDR1 and CDR2: MNHEY, SMNVEV (reference sequence). The CDR3 nucleotides are TGTGCCAGCAGTCCGAGACAGGGGGCGAACACTGAAGCTTTCTTT. This sequence encodes CASSPRQGANTEAFF.

The rearrangement links TRBV9 to TRBJ2-2, with D possibly being TRBD2 (7 bases). The CDR3 is 14 residues long. CDR1 SGDLS and CDR2 YYNGEE come from the germline V gene. The V gene lost 0 bases and the J gene lost 8 bases, with 11 bases spanning the gap. The CDR3: CASSVARGGGELFF. CDR3 nucleotides: TGTGCCAGCAGCGTAGCAAGGGGGGGAGGGGAGCTGTTTTTT.

The rearrangement uses TRBV11-2 and TRBJ2-1; 8 bases map to TRBD2. The germline CDR1 and CDR2 sequences are SGHAT and FQNNGV. V shed 0 bases, J shed 4 bases, and the junction held 5 bases outside the gene matches. The CDR3 runs to 16 residues. The CDR3 sequence is CASSLDPGGRYNEQFF. The CDR3, as DNA: TGTGCCAGCAGCTTAGATCCTGGCGGGAGGTACAATGAGCAGTTCTTC. The variable domain in full, completed from reference TRBV11-2 and TRBJ2-1, reads EAGVAQSPRYKIIEKRQSVAFWCNPISGHATLYWYQQILGQGPKLLIQFQNNGVVDDSQLPKDRFSAERLKGVDSTLKIQPAKLEDSAVYLCASSLDPGGRYNEQFFGPGTRLTVL.

This clone has just one count. The chain employs TRBV7-9 and TRBJ2-7; 9 bases line up with TRBD1. The CDR3 totals 15 residues. The V gene's germline CDR1 is SEHNR and CDR2 FQNEAQ (reference sequence). V gave up 5 bases and J gave up 3 bases; unmatched junction bases: 8. The CDR3 is CASSPGQGGVYEQYF. CDR3 DNA: TGTGCCAGCAGCCCGGGACAGGGAGGAGTCTACGAGCAGTACTTC.

The rearrangement links TRBV11-2 to TRBJ2-3; 11 bases fit TRBD2. Germline V gene data show CDR1 as SGHAT and CDR2 as FQNNGV. This CDR3 spans 18 amino acids. Losses at the gene ends were 0 bases for V and 3 bases for J; bases not matched to a gene: 8. CDR3 loop: CASSLDLGSGRGTDTQYF. Here the CDR3 DNA reads TGTGCCAGCAGCTTAGATCTGGGTAGCGGGAGGGGAACAGATACGCAGTATTTT.

The chain is built from TRBV6-6 and TRBJ1-5; D unresolved. V dropped 6 bases and J dropped 2 bases, with 8 bases sitting between them. The germline V gene encodes CDR1 MNHNY and CDR2 SVGAGI (reference sequence). The CDR3 is 13 residues long. CDR3 residues: CASSVRGNQPQHF. DNA for the CDR3: TGTGCCAGCAGCGTGCGGGGCAATCAGCCCCAGCATTTT.

This sequence joins TRBV7-6 and TRBJ1-3, with a weak D call TRBD1 (5 bases). From germline, CDR1 is SGHVS and CDR2 FNYEAQ. V lost 1 base and J 0 bases, leaving 22 bases between the germline ends. This CDR3 is built from 20 residues. The CDR3 here is CASSLGVQDTDSSSGNTIYF. The DNA of the CDR3 is TGTGCCAGCAGCTTAGGCGTACAGGACACAGACTCGAGCTCTGGAAACACCATATATTTT.

The V and J genes are TRBV28 and TRBJ2-7; a weak D match, TRBD1 (6 bases). The CDR3 consists of 16 residues. The V gene lost 5 bases and the J gene lost 2 bases, with 19 bases spanning the gap. Germline V lookup: CDR1 MDHEN, CDR2 SYDVKM. The CDR3 protein is CASSPTINRATYEQYF. DNA for the CDR3: TGTGCCAGCAGTCCCACCATCAACAGGGCCACCTACGAGCAGTACTTC.

The rearrangement joins TRBV18 to TRBJ1-2, with D maybe TRBD1 (5 bases). This CDR3 is 16 amino acids long. V shed 0 bases and J shed 4 bases, with 15 bases lying between them. Germline V gene lookup returns CDR1 KGHSH and CDR2 LQKENI. The CDR3 coding sequence is TGTGCCAGCTCACCACCGGACAACGGTATAACCTATGGCTACACCTTC. Its protein product is CASSPPDNGITYGYTF.

The rearrangement uses TRBV7-9 and TRBJ2-7; TRBD2 might be the D (6 bases). The CDR3 is made up of 16 amino acids. Germline V CDR1 and CDR2: SEHNR, FQNEAQ (reference sequence). V was shortened by 4 bases and J by 2 bases, with 18 bases between the two germline ends. The CDR3 here is CASSSPVRDSPYEQYF. The CDR3 DNA reads TGTGCCAGCAGCTCCCCCGTCCGGGACTCGCCCTACGAGCAGTACTTC.

The chain carries TRBV28 and TRBJ2-7; 7 bases match TRBD1. Germline CDR1 reads MDHEN; CDR2 reads SYDVKM. The CDR3 runs to 16 residues. J was trimmed by 3 bases and V by 6 bases; bases with no gene match: 14. CDR3 sequence: CASSLPYRGRDYEQYF. CDR3 nucleotide sequence: TGTGCCAGCAGCCTCCCTTACAGGGGCCGGGACTACGAGCAGTACTTC.